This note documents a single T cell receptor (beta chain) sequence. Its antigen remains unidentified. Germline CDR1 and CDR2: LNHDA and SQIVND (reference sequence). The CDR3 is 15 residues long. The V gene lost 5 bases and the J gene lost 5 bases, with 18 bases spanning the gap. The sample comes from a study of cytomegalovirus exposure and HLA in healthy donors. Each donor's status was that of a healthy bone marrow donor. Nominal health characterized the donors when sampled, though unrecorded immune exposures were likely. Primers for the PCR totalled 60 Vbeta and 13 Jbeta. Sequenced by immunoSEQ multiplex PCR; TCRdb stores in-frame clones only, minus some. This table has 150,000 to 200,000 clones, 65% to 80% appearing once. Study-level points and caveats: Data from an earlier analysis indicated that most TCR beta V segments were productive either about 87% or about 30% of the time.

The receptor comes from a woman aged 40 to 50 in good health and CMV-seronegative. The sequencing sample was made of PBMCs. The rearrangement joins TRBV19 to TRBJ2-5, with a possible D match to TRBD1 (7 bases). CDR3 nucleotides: TGTGCCAGTAGTGTCTCAACAGGGGAGGAGGAGACCCAGTACTTC. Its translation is CASSVSTGEEETQYF.